The 22 T cell receptor beta chains below all came from one sample that was sequenced in a study of blood T cells in healthy people across ages. Combining a sample-barcoded 5' primer with a J-beta primer mix, a second PCR ran for roughly 6 to 11 cycles. TCRdb re-called the 5' RACE reads through MiXCR, storing one row per CDR3 protein. The repertoire consists of 1.5 million to 2 million distinct CDR3 sequences, with around 50% occurring once and the leading ten covering approximately 2%. Sequencing was carried out using blood. Source of these receptors: a middle-aged woman in good health.

The table lists this clonotype with a few counts. The chain employs TRBV29-1 and TRBJ2-7; D is tentatively TRBD1 or TRBD2 (5 bases each). Trimming pared 1 base from V and 6 bases from J, leaving 16 bases between. This CDR3 is 14 amino acids long. Germline CDR1 SQVTM, CDR2 ANQGSEA. The CDR3 loop reads CSVEVAGRFSEQYF. The CDR3 nucleotides are TGCAGCGTTGAAGTCGCAGGGAGATTCAGCGAGCAGTACTTC.

As to this clonotype: This may arise from a read error, as a much more abundant clone is one base away. The rearrangement joins TRBV2 to TRBJ2-1; a possible D gene is TRBD2 (5 bases). This CDR3 region has 13 residues. Germline CDR1 and CDR2: SNHLY and FYNNEI. CDR3 residues: CASRGSEYKEQFF. In nucleotides, the CDR3 is TGTGCCAGCAGAGGGAGCGAGTACAAGGAGCAGTTCTTC.

Only a few counts were recorded for this clonotype. The V gene is TRBV6-2 or TRBV6-3, the J gene TRBJ2-3; 8 nucleotides agree with TRBD2. V dropped 7 bases and J dropped 10; count of bases not matched to a gene: 19. The CDR3 contains 16 residues. Germline assignment: CDR1 MNHEY and CDR2 SVGEGT. CDR3 in amino acids: CASTRDYGGGLMSQYF. In DNA, the CDR3 is TGTGCCAGCACACGGGACTACGGGGGGGGCCTAATGTCGCAGTATTTT.

The chain combines TRBV10-2 with TRBJ2-7; 7 bases align to TRBD1. V was pared by 5 bases and J by 5 bases, with 6 bases of the junction left unmatched. CDR1 and CDR2 (germline): WSHSY, SAAADI. The CDR3 is made up of 13 amino acids. The CDR3 loop is CASSKQTGHEQYF. The CDR3, as DNA: TGCGCCAGCAGTAAACAGACAGGGCACGAGCAGTACTTC.

Turning to this clonotype: One end of the junction does not line up with germline, which may come from a read error. The genes are TRBV28 and TRBJ2-7; D is unresolved. Germline assignment: CDR1 MDHEN and CDR2 SYDVKM. This CDR3 spans 14 amino acids. The CDR3 sequence is CTSRTPLLSYEQYF. CDR3 nucleotide sequence: TGTACCAGCAGGACGCCCCTTCTGTCCTACGAGCAGTACTTC.

The chain combines TRBV15 with TRBJ1-4; no clear D. The germline CDR1 and CDR2 sequences are LNHNV and YYDKDF (reference sequence). This CDR3 has 15 residues. V was clipped by 1 base and J by 8 bases, with 14 bases between them. CDR3 DNA: TGTGCCACCAGCAGAGGGAAGGGAGCAAGGGAAAAACTGTTTTTT. Residues: CATSRGKGAREKLFF.

The chain employs TRBV4-2 and TRBJ2-1, with 7 nucleotides matching TRBD1. The ends lost 2 bases at V and 2 bases at J; junction bases unmatched: 9. CDR1 and CDR2 from the germline V gene are LGHNA and YNFKEQ. The CDR3 has 17 residues. The CDR3 protein is CASSQPRQGLTYNEQFF. As DNA, the CDR3 is TGTGCCAGCAGCCAACCCAGACAGGGCCTGACCTACAATGAGCAGTTCTTC.

This rearrangement joins TRBV3-1 to TRBJ2-1, with D possibly matching TRBD1 (6 bases). In germline, CDR1 is LGHDT, CDR2 YNNKEL (reference sequence). Trimming removed 0 bases from V and 1 base from J, with 10 bases in between. CDR3 size: 16 residues. CDR3 nucleotides: TGTGCCAGCAGCCAAGACGACAGGAGGTCCTACAATGAGCAGTTCTTC. The encoded protein is CASSQDDRRSYNEQFF.

V is TRBV27 and J is TRBJ2-7; TRBD1 matches 9 bases. The germline gives CDR1 MNHEY, CDR2 SMNVEV (reference sequence). V lost 6 bases and J lost 7; bases outside the gene matches: 10. The CDR3 has 14 amino acids. CDR3 loop: CASRSWDRAWEQYF. In nucleotides, the CDR3 is TGTGCCAGCAGAAGTTGGGACAGGGCGTGGGAGCAGTACTTC.

J is TRBJ1-2 and V is TRBV6-5; tentative D call: TRBD1 (6 bases). The ends were cut back, 8 bases at V and 4 bases at J, with 8 bases in the middle. Germline V gives CDR1 MNHEY, CDR2 SVGAGI. CDR3 length: 11 amino acids. Written as DNA, the CDR3 is TGTGCCAGCTGGGGGGCCTATGGCTACACCTTC. This codes for CASWGAYGYTF.

This sequence joins TRBV4-1 and TRBJ2-5; D is possibly TRBD2 (6 bases). This CDR3 is built from 16 residues. The V gene lost 2 bases and the J gene lost 4 bases, with 17 bases spanning the gap. CDR1 is MGHRA and CDR2 is YSYEKL in the germline V gene. CDR3 loop: CASSQIGGEFGETQYF. CDR3 DNA sequence: TGCGCCAGCAGCCAAATCGGAGGGGAATTCGGAGAGACCCAGTACTTC.

The table lists this clonotype with a few counts. This CDR3 is CASTRRAAEPSDTQYF. The CDR3 bases are TGTGCCAGCACCCGACGGGCAGCGGAACCTTCAGATACGCAGTATTTT. This chain links TRBV7-2 with TRBJ2-3, with a weak D call TRBD2 (5 bases). Trimming cost V 7 bases and J 4 bases, with 21 bases left between them. The CDR3 loop spans 16 amino acids. The germline V gene has CDR1 SGHTA and CDR2 FQGNSA.

This clonotype showed up just a few times. The chain is built from TRBV9 and TRBJ2-5, with TRBD2 matching over 11 bases. The CDR3 is made up of 17 amino acids. Trimming at V came to 0 bases and at J to 3 bases, leaving 7 bases not matched to a gene. Looked up from germline, CDR1 is SGDLS and CDR2 is YYNGEE. CDR3 DNA: TGTGCCAGCAGCGTAGATCCTAGCGGGGGGCTGGAAGAGACCCAGTACTTC. Its protein product is CASSVDPSGGLEETQYF. The full variable domain, in which reference TRBV9 and TRBJ2-5 provide the parts outside the CDR3, is DSGVTQTPKHLITATGQRVTLRCSPRSGDLSVYWYQQSLDQGLQFLIQYYNGEERAKGNILERFSAQQFPDLHSELNLSSLELGDSALYFCASSVDPSGGLEETQYFGPGTRLLVL.

In its sample, this clonotype was seen a few times. V gene TRBV3-1 combines with J gene TRBJ2-5, with TRBD2 identical over 9 bases. J lost 4 bases, V lost 2 bases, and 5 bases had no gene match. The V gene's germline CDR1 is LGHDT and CDR2 YNNKEL (reference sequence). There are 15 residues in the CDR3. The CDR3 protein is CASSQFQTSGETQYF. For the CDR3, the DNA is TGTGCCAGCAGCCAATTTCAGACTAGCGGAGAGACCCAGTACTTC.

The J gene is TRBJ1-1, the V gene TRBV4-3, with D unresolved. Trimming left V 3 bases short and J 5 bases short, with 13 bases between. The CDR3 sequence is 14 residues long. Germline assignment: CDR1 LGHNA and CDR2 YSLEER. CDR3 region: CASSQRRARTEAFF. As DNA, the CDR3 is TGCGCCAGCAGCCAGAGGAGGGCGCGGACTGAAGCTTTCTTT.

This clonotype was observed a handful of times. V and J are TRBV12-3 or TRBV12-4 and TRBJ2-6, with 9 positions matching TRBD1. CDR3 length equals 18 residues. Trimming at V came to 3 bases and at J to 4 bases, leaving 10 bases not matched to a gene. In DNA, the CDR3 is TGTGCCAGCAGTTTCAGACAGGGGGACACGCCAGGGGCCAACGTCCTGACTTTC. The encoded protein is CASSFRQGDTPGANVLTF.

Only a few counts were recorded for this clonotype. The chain is built from TRBV28 and TRBJ2-5, with 9 bases that match TRBD1. With V trimmed by 5 bases and J by 13 bases, 17 bases remained unmatched. Germline V lookup: CDR1 MDHEN, CDR2 SYDVKM. The length of the CDR3 is 15 residues. CDR3 in DNA: TGTGCCAGCAGTACTCCCGGGACAGGGCGTTCCCTCCCGTACTTC. It translates to CASSTPGTGRSLPYF.

The sample holds a few counts of this clonotype. The genes are TRBV20-1 and TRBJ1-2; D is unresolved. Germline CDR1 is DFQATT and CDR2 is SNEGSKA (reference sequence). Trimming removed 0 bases at V and 0 bases at J, with 11 bases between. The length of the CDR3 is 15 residues. CDR3 loop: CSARDRWLSNYGYTF. The DNA for the CDR3 is TGCAGTGCTAGAGATAGATGGCTTTCTAACTATGGCTACACCTTC.

V usage is TRBV20-1 and J usage is TRBJ2-1, with no clear D. V dropped 0 bases and J dropped 9 bases, with 18 bases sitting between them. Looked up from germline, CDR1 is DFQATT and CDR2 is SNEGSKA (reference sequence). This CDR3 has 15 amino acids. The chain's CDR3 is CSARDLPPAPSEQFF. CDR3 sequence (DNA): TGCAGTGCTAGAGATCTACCGCCAGCCCCCAGTGAGCAGTTCTTC.

This clonotype appeared a few times. The chain couples TRBV7-2 to TRBJ1-2, with D possibly matching TRBD1 (5 bases). V was shortened by 3 bases and J by 5 bases, with 13 bases between the two germline ends. The germline V gene has CDR1 SGHTA and CDR2 FQGNSA. There are 14 residues in the CDR3. The CDR3 spells CASSFQGDWYGYTF. In DNA, the CDR3 is TGTGCCAGCAGCTTCCAGGGAGATTGGTATGGCTACACCTTC.

This clonotype was recorded a few times. In DNA, the CDR3 is TGTGCCAGCAGCCAAGATCAGGGCCTGAGCGGGGGCTACCAAGAGACCCAGTACTTC. Protein sequence: CASSQDQGLSGGYQETQYF. The chain uses TRBV4-2 and TRBJ2-5; 8 nucleotides match TRBD2. The germline V gene has CDR1 LGHNA and CDR2 YNFKEQ. The V gene end was trimmed by 0 bases and the J gene end by 0 bases; junction bases not matched to a gene: 12. The CDR3 extends over 19 amino acids.

Only a few counts were recorded for this clonotype. V is TRBV29-1 and J is TRBJ2-7, with 9 bases aligning to TRBD2. Germline CDR1 reads SQVTM; CDR2 reads ANQGSEA. J was trimmed by 3 bases and V by 0 bases; bases with no gene match: 6. This CDR3 comprises 15 residues. In DNA form, the CDR3 reads TGCAGCGTTGAAGAGGTAGCGGGGGACCACTACGAGCAGTACTTC. This sequence encodes CSVEEVAGDHYEQYF.